This entry describes one TCR beta chain. These data originate in a study of blood T cell repertoires in COVID-19. On the study more broadly: Samples taken during acute and convalescent COVID-19 were collected in the United States, Italy and Spain.

There are 17 residues in the CDR3. Trimming cost V 1 base and J 0 bases; bases outside gene matches: 7. Germline V gene lookup returns CDR1 SGHRS and CDR2 YFSETQ. The authors' processing: Counts of nucleated cells, estimated from reference gene primer amplification, were obtained. Sequenced by immunoSEQ multiplex PCR; TCRdb stores in-frame clones only, minus some. V and J calls and clone size are those listed in that table; D and trimming were worked out from the DNA. The sample carries 150,000 to 200,000 clones, approximately 85% recorded once. The rearrangement joins TRBV5-1 to TRBJ1-3; 7 nucleotides match TRBD1. Sequenced: peripheral blood. This sequence originates from a woman aged 80 or older with acute or convalescent COVID-19. The CDR3 spells CASSLLGQMISGNTIYF. CDR3 nucleotides: TGCGCCAGCAGCTTGTTGGGACAGATGATCTCTGGAAACACCATATATTTT.